Below, one T cell receptor (beta chain) is given with its context. This entry belongs to a study of T cell responses to AZD1222 COVID-19 vaccine. Germline values: CDR1 LNHNV, CDR2 YYDKDF (reference sequence). V was trimmed by 0 bases and J by 8 bases, leaving 16 bases between them. The CDR3 has 16 amino acids. Sequencing was performed with immunoSEQ multiplex PCR; in TCRdb, only in-frame clones are kept and a portion is missing. The sample has 140,000 to 150,000 clones; around 90% are singletons. The chain carries TRBV15 and TRBJ1-4; D is unclear. The specimen comprised peripheral blood, sampled on day 0 of AZD1222 vaccination. This receptor was taken from an adult in good health. The CDR3 region is CATSRDRDIRGEKLFF. In DNA, the CDR3 is TGTGCCACCAGCAGAGATCGAGACATCCGAGGCGAAAAACTGTTTTTT.